The clone carrying this T cell receptor beta chain was observed once. Antigen specificity is unknown. Notes on the study in general: Tumor Tregs overlapped most with tumor, then blood, naive CD4+ cells.

Each CDR3 protein gets one entry after TCRdb re-called the 5' RACE reads with MiXCR. The sample has 35,000 to 50,000 distinct CDR3 sequences; approximately 28% are singletons. The germline V gene has CDR1 MNHNS and CDR2 SASEGT. Trimming cost V 5 bases and J 0 bases; bases outside gene matches: 3. This CDR3 is 15 amino acids long. The chain couples TRBV6-1 to TRBJ1-5; 8 positions agree with TRBD1. This sequence was found in a female donor with breast cancer. Sequencing was performed on tumor-infiltrating memory CD4+ T cells sorted from the breast tumor. As to subset: memory CD4+ T cells, CD4+CD45RO+CD25-. CDR3 region: CASSLTGDSNQPQHF. The CDR3 DNA reads as TGTGCCAGCAGTTTGACAGGGGATAGCAATCAGCCCCAGCATTTT.